This TCR beta chain was sequenced during a study of shared T cell receptors in the human thymus. Assay: immunoSEQ multiplex PCR; the TCRdb copy retains only in-frame clones and omits some. Altogether 550,000 to 800,000 clones are present, roughly 85% being singletons, with the ten largest covering around 0.01%. Trimming stripped 5 bases from V and 2 bases from J, with 11 bases between. Germline V gene sequence: CDR1 SGDLS, CDR2 YYNGEE. This CDR3 spans 15 amino acids. These sequences were also reported in another study, on human thymus T cells. That paper notes: Gene usage (both V and J) appeared biased in thymic and blood repertoires. Thymic TCR repertoires of unrelated people reportedly overlapped highly.

Sequences were obtained from thymocytes. This TCR was sampled from a girl less than two years old with a congenital heart defect. This sequence joins TRBV9 and TRBJ2-6; no clear D. CDR3 amino acids: CASSTRTTGANVLTF. As DNA, the CDR3 is TGTGCCAGCAGTACGAGAACGACTGGGGCCAACGTCCTGACTTTC.